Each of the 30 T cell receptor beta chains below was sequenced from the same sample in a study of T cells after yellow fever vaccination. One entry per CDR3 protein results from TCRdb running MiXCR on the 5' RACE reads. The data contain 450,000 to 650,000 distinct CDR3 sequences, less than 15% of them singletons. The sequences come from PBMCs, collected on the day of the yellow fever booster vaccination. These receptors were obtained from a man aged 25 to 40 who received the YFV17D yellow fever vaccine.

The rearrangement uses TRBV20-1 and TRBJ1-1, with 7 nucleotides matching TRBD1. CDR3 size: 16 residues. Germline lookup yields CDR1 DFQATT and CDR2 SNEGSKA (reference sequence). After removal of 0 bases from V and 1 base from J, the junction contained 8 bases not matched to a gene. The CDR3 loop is CSARDRGVGGNTEAFF. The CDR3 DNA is TGCAGTGCTAGAGACAGGGGGGTCGGTGGGAACACTGAAGCTTTCTTT.

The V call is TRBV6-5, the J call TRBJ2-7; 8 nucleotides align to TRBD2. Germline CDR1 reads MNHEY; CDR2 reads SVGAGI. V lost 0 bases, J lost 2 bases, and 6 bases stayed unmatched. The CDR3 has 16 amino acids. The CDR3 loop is CASSYSQLAETYEQYF. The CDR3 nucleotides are TGTGCCAGCAGTTACTCCCAACTAGCGGAGACCTACGAGCAGTACTTC.

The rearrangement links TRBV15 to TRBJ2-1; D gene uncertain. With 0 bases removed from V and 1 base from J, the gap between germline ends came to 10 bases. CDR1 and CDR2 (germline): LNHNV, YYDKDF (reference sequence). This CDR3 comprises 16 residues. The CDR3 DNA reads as TGTGCCACCAGCAGAGATTACCGGGCGTCCTACAATGAGCAGTTCTTC. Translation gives CATSRDYRASYNEQFF.

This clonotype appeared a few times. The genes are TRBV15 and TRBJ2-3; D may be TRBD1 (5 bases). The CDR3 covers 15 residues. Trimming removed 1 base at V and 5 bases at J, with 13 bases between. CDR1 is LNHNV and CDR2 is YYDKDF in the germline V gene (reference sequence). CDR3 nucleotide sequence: TGTGCCACCAGCAGAGCCCAGGGCAGGGTAGATACGCAGTATTTT. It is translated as CATSRAQGRVDTQYF.

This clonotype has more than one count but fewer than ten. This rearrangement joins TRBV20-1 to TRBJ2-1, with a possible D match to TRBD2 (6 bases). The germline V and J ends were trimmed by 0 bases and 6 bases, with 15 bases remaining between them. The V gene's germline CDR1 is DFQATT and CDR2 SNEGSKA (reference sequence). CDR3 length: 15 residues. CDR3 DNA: TGCAGTGCTAGAGATCCCGCACTAGCTTCCAATGAGCAGTTCTTC. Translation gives CSARDPALASNEQFF.

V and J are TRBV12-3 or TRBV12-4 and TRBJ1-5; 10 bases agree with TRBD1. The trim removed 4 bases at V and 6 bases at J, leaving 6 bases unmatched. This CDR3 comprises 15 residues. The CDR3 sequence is CASSSGTGVGQPQHF. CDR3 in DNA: TGTGCCAGCAGTTCCGGGACAGGGGTCGGTCAGCCCCAGCATTTT.

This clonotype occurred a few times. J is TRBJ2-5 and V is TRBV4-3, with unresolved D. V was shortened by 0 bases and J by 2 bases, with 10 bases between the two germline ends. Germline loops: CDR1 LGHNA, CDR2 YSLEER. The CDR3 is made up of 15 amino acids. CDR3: CASSQEKGSQETQYF. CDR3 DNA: TGCGCCAGCAGCCAAGAGAAGGGCAGTCAAGAGACCCAGTACTTC.

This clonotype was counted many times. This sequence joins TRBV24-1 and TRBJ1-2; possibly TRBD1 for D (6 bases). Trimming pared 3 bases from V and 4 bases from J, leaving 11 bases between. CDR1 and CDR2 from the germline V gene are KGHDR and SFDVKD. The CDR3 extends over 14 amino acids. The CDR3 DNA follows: TGTGCCACCAGTGATAAGACAGGCAGCTATGGCTACACCTTC. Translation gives CATSDKTGSYGYTF.

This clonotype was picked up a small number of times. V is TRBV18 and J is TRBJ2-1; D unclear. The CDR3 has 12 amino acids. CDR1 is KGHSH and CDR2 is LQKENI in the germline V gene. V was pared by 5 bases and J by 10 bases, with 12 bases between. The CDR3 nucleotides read TGTGCCAGCTCAATAATGACTGGAGAGCAGTTCTTC. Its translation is CASSIMTGEQFF.

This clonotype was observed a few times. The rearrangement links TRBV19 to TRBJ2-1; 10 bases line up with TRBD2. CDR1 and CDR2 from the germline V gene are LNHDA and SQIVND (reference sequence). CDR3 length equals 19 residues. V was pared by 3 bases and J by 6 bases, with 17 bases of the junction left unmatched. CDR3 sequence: CASSIPSYGLAGVSNEQFF. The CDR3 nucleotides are TGTGCCAGTAGTATTCCCTCCTACGGTCTAGCGGGAGTTAGCAATGAGCAGTTCTTC.

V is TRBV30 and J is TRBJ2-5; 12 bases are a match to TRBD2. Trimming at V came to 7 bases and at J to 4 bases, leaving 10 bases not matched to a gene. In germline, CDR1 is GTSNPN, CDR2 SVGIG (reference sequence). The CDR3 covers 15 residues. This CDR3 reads CAYTTSGGPRETQYF. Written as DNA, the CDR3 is TGTGCCTACACGACTAGCGGGGGCCCTAGAGAGACCCAGTACTTC.

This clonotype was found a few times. The CDR3 reads CASSGMPTDTQYF. CDR3 coding DNA: TGTGCCAGCAGCGGTATGCCCACAGATACGCAGTATTTT. The V gene is TRBV5-6, the J gene TRBJ2-3; D uncertain. CDR3 length: 13 amino acids. V was trimmed by 4 bases and J by 2 bases, leaving 8 bases between them. Per the germline V gene, CDR1 is SGHDT and CDR2 is YYEEEE.

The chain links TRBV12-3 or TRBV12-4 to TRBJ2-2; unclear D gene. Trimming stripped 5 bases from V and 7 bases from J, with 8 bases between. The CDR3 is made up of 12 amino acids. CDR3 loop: CASSHRIGELFF. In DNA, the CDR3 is TGTGCCAGCAGTCACCGTATCGGGGAGCTGTTTTTT.

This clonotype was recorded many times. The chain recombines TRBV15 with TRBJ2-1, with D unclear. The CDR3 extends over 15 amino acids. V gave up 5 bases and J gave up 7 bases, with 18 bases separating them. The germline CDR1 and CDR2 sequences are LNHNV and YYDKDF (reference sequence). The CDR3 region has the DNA TGTGCCACCAGCCTAGACCGGGTTTCGTGGAATGAGCAGTTCTTC. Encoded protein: CATSLDRVSWNEQFF.

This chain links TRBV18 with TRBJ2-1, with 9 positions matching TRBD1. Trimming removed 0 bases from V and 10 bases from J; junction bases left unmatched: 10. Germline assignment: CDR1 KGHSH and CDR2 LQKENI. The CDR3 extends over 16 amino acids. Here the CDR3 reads CASSPPRGQGLGEQFF. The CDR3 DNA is TGTGCCAGCTCACCACCGAGGGGACAGGGATTAGGAGAGCAGTTCTTC.

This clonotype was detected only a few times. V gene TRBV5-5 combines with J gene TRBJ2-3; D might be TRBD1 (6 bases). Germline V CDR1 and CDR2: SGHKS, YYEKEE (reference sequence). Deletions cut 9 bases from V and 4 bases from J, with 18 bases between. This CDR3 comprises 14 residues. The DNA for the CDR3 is TGTGCCACGTCTGAGGACAGTCGATCAGATACGCAGTATTTT. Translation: CATSEDSRSDTQYF.

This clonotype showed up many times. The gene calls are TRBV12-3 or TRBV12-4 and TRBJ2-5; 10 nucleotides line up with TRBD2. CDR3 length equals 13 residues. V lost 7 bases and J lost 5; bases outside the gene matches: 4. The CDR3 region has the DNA TGTGCCAGCAAGCGGGAGGGCCTTGAGACCCAGTACTTC. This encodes CASKREGLETQYF.

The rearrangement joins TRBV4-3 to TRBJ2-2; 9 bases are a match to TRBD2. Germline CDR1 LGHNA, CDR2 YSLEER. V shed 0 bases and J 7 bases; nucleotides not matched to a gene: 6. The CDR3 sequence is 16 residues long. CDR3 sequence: CASSQDLAGVGGELFF. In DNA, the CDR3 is TGCGCCAGCAGCCAAGATTTAGCGGGAGTGGGCGGGGAGCTGTTTTTT.

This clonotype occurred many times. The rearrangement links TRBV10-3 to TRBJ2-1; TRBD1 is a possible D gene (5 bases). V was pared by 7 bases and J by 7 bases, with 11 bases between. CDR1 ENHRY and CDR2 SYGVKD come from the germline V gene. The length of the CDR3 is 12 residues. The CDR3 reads CAIKGIENEQFF. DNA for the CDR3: TGTGCCATCAAGGGGATCGAAAATGAGCAGTTCTTC.

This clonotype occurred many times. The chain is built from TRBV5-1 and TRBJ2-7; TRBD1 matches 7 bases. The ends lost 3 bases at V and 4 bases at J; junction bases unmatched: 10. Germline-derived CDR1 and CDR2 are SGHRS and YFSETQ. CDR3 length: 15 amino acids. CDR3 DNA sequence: TGCGCCAGCAGCTCCCTGGGGCAGGGGGTTTACGAGCAGTACTTC. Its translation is CASSSLGQGVYEQYF.

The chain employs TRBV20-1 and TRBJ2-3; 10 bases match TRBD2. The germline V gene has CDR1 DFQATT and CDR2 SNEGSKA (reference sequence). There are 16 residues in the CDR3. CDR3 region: CCARGPLAGDADTQYF. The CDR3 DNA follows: TGCTGCGCTAGGGGGCCTCTAGCGGGAGATGCAGATACGCAGTATTTT.

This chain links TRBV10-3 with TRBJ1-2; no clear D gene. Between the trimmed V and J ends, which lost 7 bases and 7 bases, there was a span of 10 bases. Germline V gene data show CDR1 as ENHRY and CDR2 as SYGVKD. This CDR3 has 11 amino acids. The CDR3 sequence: CAINRPGGYTF. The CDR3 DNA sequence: TGTGCCATCAACCGACCCGGTGGCTACACCTTC.

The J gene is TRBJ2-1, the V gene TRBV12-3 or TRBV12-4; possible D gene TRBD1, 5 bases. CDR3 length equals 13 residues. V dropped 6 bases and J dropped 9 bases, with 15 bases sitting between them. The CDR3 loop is CASSPGRVGEQFF. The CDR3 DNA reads TGTGCCAGCAGCCCCGGCAGGGTGGGTGAGCAGTTCTTC.

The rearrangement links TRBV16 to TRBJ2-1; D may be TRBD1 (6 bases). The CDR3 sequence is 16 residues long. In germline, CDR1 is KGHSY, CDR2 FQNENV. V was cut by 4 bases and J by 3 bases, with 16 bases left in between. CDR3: CASSLRGSDYYNEQFF. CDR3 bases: TGTGCCAGCAGCCTTAGGGGGTCCGACTACTACAATGAGCAGTTCTTC.

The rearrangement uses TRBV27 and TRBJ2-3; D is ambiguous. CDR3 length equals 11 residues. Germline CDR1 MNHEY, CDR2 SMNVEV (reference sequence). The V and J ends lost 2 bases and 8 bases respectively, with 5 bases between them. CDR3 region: CASSLASTQYF. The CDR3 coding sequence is TGTGCCAGCAGTTTAGCCAGTACGCAGTATTTT.

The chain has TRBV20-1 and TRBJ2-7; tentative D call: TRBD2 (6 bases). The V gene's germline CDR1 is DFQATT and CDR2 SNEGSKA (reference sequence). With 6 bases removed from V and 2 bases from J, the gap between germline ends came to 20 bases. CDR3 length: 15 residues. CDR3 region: CSAPTLEGRPYEQYF. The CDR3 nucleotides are TGCAGTGCCCCAACCCTGGAGGGGAGGCCCTACGAGCAGTACTTC.

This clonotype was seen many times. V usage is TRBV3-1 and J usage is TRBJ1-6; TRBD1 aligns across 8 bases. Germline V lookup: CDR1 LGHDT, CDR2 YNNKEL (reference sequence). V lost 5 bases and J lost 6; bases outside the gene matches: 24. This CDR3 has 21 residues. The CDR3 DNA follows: TGTGCCAGCAGCTCCCCGTCGGCCCGACAGGGGCGATTTGCCATTAATTCACCCCTCCACTTT. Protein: CASSSPSARQGRFAINSPLHF.

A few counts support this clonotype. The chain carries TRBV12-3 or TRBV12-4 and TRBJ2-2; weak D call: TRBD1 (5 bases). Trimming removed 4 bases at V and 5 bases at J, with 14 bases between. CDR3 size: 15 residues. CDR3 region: CASSSGRAVTGELFF. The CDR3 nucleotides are TGTGCCAGCAGTTCTGGCAGGGCGGTTACCGGGGAGCTGTTTTTT.

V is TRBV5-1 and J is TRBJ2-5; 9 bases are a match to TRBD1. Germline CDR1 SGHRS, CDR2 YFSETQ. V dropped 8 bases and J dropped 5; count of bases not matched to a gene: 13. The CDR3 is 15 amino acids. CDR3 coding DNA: TGCGCCAGTACACCGCCGGGACAGGGCATGGAGACCCAGTACTTC. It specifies CASTPPGQGMETQYF.

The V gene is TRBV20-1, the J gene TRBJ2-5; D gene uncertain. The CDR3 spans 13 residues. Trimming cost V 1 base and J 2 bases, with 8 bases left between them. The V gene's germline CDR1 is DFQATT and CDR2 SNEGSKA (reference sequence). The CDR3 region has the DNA TGCAGTGCTAGAGGCTGGGAACAAGAGACCCAGTACTTC. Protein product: CSARGWEQETQYF.